The next 27 T cell receptor beta chains were all read from a single sample in a study of CD8+ T cells in alopecia areata. Investigators isolated RNA and reverse transcribed it into cDNA to act as the sequencing template. Profiled with immunoSEQ multiplex PCR; TCRdb holds only in-frame clones, not every one. The data show a few hundred thousand clones, under 70% seen once. Treatment in this sample: oral pan-JAK inhibitor, 5-10 mg twice daily. This specimen consisted of CD4+ T cells sorted from blood, obtained at week 44, from a patient treated with tofacitinib. These receptor sequences come from a human donor with alopecia areata.

This chain joins TRBV30 and TRBJ2-3; D unresolved. Germline V gene sequence: CDR1 GTSNPN, CDR2 SVGIG (reference sequence). The CDR3 is made up of 11 amino acids. V was cut by 2 bases and J by 5 bases, with 5 bases left in between. CDR3: CAWSIVDTQYF. The CDR3 nucleotides are TGTGCCTGGAGTATTGTAGATACGCAGTATTTT.

The rearrangement links TRBV5-1 to TRBJ2-1; D remains unclear. Trimming left V 0 bases short and J 1 base short, with 11 bases between. The CDR3 is 16 residues long. Germline loops: CDR1 SGHRS, CDR2 YFSETQ. This CDR3 reads CASSLGSAASYNEQFF. Written as DNA, the CDR3 is TGCGCCAGCAGCTTGGGCTCCGCGGCATCCTACAATGAGCAGTTCTTC.

J is TRBJ2-7 and V is TRBV15; 8 bases are shared with TRBD1. The germline gives CDR1 LNHNV, CDR2 YYDKDF (reference sequence). Trimming removed 5 bases from V and 4 bases from J; junction bases left unmatched: 7. The CDR3 is 14 residues long. The CDR3 is CATSPGQGRYEQYF. The CDR3 DNA follows: TGTGCCACCAGCCCCGGACAGGGTCGGTACGAGCAGTACTTC.

V gene TRBV5-1 combines with J gene TRBJ1-6; the D gene is possibly TRBD1 (5 bases). Germline loops: CDR1 SGHRS, CDR2 YFSETQ. V lost 3 bases to trimming and J lost 7 bases, with 17 bases between them. The CDR3 length is 16 residues. Here the CDR3 reads CASSSDGGRGNSPLHF. The DNA of the CDR3 is TGCGCCAGCAGCTCGGACGGAGGTCGGGGCAATTCACCCCTCCACTTT.

This CDR3 is CASSLGGISGANVLTF. In DNA, the CDR3 is TGCGCCAGCAGCTTGGGCGGGATCTCTGGGGCCAACGTCCTGACTTTC. This chain uses TRBV5-1 with TRBJ2-6, with D tentatively TRBD2 (6 bases). Trimming took 0 bases from V and 0 from J, leaving 7 bases between them. The germline V gene has CDR1 SGHRS and CDR2 YFSETQ. The CDR3 has 16 residues.

The rearrangement joins TRBV29-1 to TRBJ2-4; 9 bases map to TRBD1. In germline, CDR1 is SQVTM, CDR2 ANQGSEA. The CDR3 spans 13 residues. The V gene end was trimmed by 7 bases and the J gene end by 7 bases; junction bases not matched to a gene: 8. CDR3 DNA: TGCAGCGGAGCCGGGACAGGGACGAACATTCAGTACTTC. It encodes CSGAGTGTNIQYF.

The chain is built from TRBV7-6 and TRBJ1-5; TRBD1 matches 7 bases. The V gene end was trimmed by 4 bases and the J gene end by 4 bases; junction bases not matched to a gene: 1. CDR3 length: 13 residues. Per the germline V gene, CDR1 is SGHVS and CDR2 is FNYEAQ. In DNA, the CDR3 is TGTGCCAGCAGCTGGGGACAGAATCAGCCCCAGCATTTT. It specifies CASSWGQNQPQHF.

This clone showed up just a few times. The chain couples TRBV29-1 to TRBJ2-2; 8 bases map to TRBD1. In germline, CDR1 is SQVTM, CDR2 ANQGSEA. After removal of 6 bases from V and 6 bases from J, the junction contained 9 bases not matched to a gene. The CDR3 is made up of 14 amino acids. The DNA of the CDR3 is TGCAGCGTATCCAGGACAGGGCGGGCCGGGGAGCTGTTTTTT. This translates into CSVSRTGRAGELFF.

The V and J genes are TRBV19 and TRBJ1-1; no reliable D call. V lost 10 bases, J lost 8 bases, and 20 bases lay in between. The CDR3 loop spans 13 amino acids. CDR1 is LNHDA, CDR2 SQIVND, per germline (reference sequence). DNA for the CDR3: TGTGCCACCGCGAGTGATAAGTCTACCGAAGCTTTCTTT. Its translation is CATASDKSTEAFF. Full variable domain (missing parts from reference TRBV19 and TRBJ1-1): DGGITQSPKYLFRKEGQNVTLSCEQNLNHDAMYWYRQDPGQGLRLIYYSQIVNDFQKGDIAEGYSVSREKKESFPLTVTSAQKNPTAFYLCATASDKSTEAFFGQGTRLTVV.

This chain uses TRBV7-3 with TRBJ2-2; weak D call: TRBD2 (5 bases). This CDR3 region has 14 residues. V was trimmed by 5 bases and J by 8 bases, leaving 15 bases between them. Per the germline V gene, CDR1 is SGHTA and CDR2 is FQGTGA. The CDR3, as DNA: TGTGCCAGCAGCCCCCAACCTAGCTCTGGGGAGCTGTTTTTT. Its translation is CASSPQPSSGELFF.

V usage is TRBV29-1 and J usage is TRBJ1-1, with no clear D. In germline, CDR1 is SQVTM, CDR2 ANQGSEA. CDR3 length: 14 residues. V was pared by 6 bases and J by 1 base, with 15 bases between. The CDR3 here is CSVFHPATNTEAFF. CDR3 nucleotides: TGCAGCGTATTCCATCCAGCGACGAACACTGAAGCTTTCTTT.

The chain couples TRBV6-5 to TRBJ1-1; D unresolved. The ends were cut back, 4 bases at V and 5 bases at J, with 8 bases in the middle. The germline V gene has CDR1 MNHEY and CDR2 SVGAGI. This CDR3 region has 12 residues. CDR3 in amino acids: CASSWAGTEAFF. The CDR3 coding sequence is TGTGCCAGCAGTTGGGCCGGAACTGAAGCTTTCTTT.

This clone came up a few times. The chain couples TRBV20-1 to TRBJ2-1, with D tentatively TRBD1 (6 bases). Per the germline V gene, CDR1 is DFQATT and CDR2 is SNEGSKA (reference sequence). Between the trimmed V and J ends, which lost 2 bases and 11 bases, there was a span of 7 bases. This CDR3 comprises 10 residues. The CDR3 reads CSARQGKQFF. In DNA form, the CDR3 reads TGCAGTGCTAGACAGGGGAAGCAGTTCTTC.

This clone was seen just once. V gene TRBV25-1 combines with J gene TRBJ1-2; 9 nucleotides agree with TRBD1. Germline V gives CDR1 MGHDK, CDR2 SYGVNS. The CDR3 has 16 residues. V lost 6 bases, J lost 4 bases, and 12 bases stayed unmatched. The DNA for the CDR3 is TGTGCCAGCAGCTCCCTCGGACAGGGGCTGGGCTATGGCTACACCTTC. It codes for CASSSLGQGLGYGYTF.

The chain uses TRBV6-6 and TRBJ1-1, with 7 nucleotides matching TRBD1. V was pared by 4 bases and J by 2 bases, with 7 bases of the junction left unmatched. Germline V gene sequence: CDR1 MNHNY, CDR2 SVGAGI (reference sequence). The CDR3 sequence is 15 residues long. The CDR3 nucleotides are TGTGCCAGCAGTTCACAACAGGGGAGAAACACTGAAGCTTTCTTT. It yields the protein CASSSQQGRNTEAFF.

The CDR3 DNA reads as TGTGCCAGCAGCACCCCACTTACTAGCGGGGGGACAGATACGCAGTATTTT. It yields the protein CASSTPLTSGGTDTQYF. This rearrangement joins TRBV7-6 to TRBJ2-3; the match to TRBD2 covers 12 bases. V was clipped by 5 bases and J by 3 bases; unmatched bases: 9. Germline-derived CDR1 and CDR2 are SGHVS and FNYEAQ. This CDR3 has 17 amino acids.

This chain links TRBV29-1 with TRBJ1-2; D possibly corresponds to TRBD1 (6 bases). Germline CDR1 reads SQVTM; CDR2 reads ANQGSEA. V was shortened by 3 bases and J by 8 bases, with 22 bases between the two germline ends. This CDR3 region has 15 residues. The CDR3 DNA follows: TGCAGCGTTGATAACGGTACTACAGGGAGCGGAGGCTACACCTTC. Protein: CSVDNGTTGSGGYTF.

CDR3 sequence: CASSLRRGTGEKLFF. In DNA form, the CDR3 reads TGTGCCAGCAGCTTGCGCCGGGGGACTGGGGAAAAACTGTTTTTT. The chain is built from TRBV7-2 and TRBJ1-4, with TRBD1 as a possible D gene (5 bases). CDR1 and CDR2 (germline): SGHTA, FQGNSA. V was clipped by 3 bases and J by 8 bases, with 16 bases between them. The CDR3 totals 15 residues.

This clone was seen a single time. The chain links TRBV6-1 to TRBJ2-5; tentatively, D is TRBD2 (5 bases). This CDR3 spans 16 amino acids. V was cut by 4 bases and J by 7 bases, with 22 bases left in between. Germline V CDR1 and CDR2: MNHNS, SASEGT. This chain's CDR3 is CASSGSVVGPRGTQYF. CDR3 coding DNA: TGTGCCAGCAGTGGTAGCGTAGTCGGGCCTCGTGGGACCCAGTACTTC.

This clone was detected a few times. The V and J genes are TRBV7-3 and TRBJ1-1; D possibly corresponds to TRBD1 (5 bases). Germline V gene data show CDR1 as SGHTA and CDR2 as FQGTGA. This CDR3 is 13 amino acids long. V was shortened by 5 bases and J by 5 bases, with 12 bases between the two germline ends. For the CDR3, the DNA is TGTGCCAGCAGCCGCAGGGCCTCAACTGAAGCTTTCTTT. Translated, it gives CASSRRASTEAFF.

Remarks on this clone: Within the sample, other DNA sequences also encode this same CDR3. V is TRBV5-1 and J is TRBJ1-1; D possibly corresponds to TRBD1 (5 bases). Germline CDR1 is SGHRS and CDR2 is YFSETQ. This CDR3 comprises 12 residues. V gave up 4 bases and J gave up 1 base, with 5 bases separating them. The CDR3: CASSQGNTEAFF. The CDR3 DNA is TGCGCCAGCAGCCAGGGGAACACTGAAGCTTTCTTT.

This chain joins TRBV6-5 and TRBJ2-5, with a tentative D call TRBD2 (6 bases). Deletions cut 7 bases from V and 2 bases from J, with 17 bases between. Germline assignment: CDR1 MNHEY and CDR2 SVGAGI. The CDR3 consists of 15 residues. CDR3 protein: CASNSVGGGQETQYF. In DNA form, the CDR3 reads TGTGCCAGCAATAGCGTGGGGGGTGGGCAAGAGACCCAGTACTTC.

The chain employs TRBV29-1 and TRBJ1-2; possible D gene TRBD1, 6 bases. CDR3 length: 12 residues. CDR1 is SQVTM, CDR2 ANQGSEA, per germline. V lost 7 bases, J lost 4 bases, and 13 bases lay in between. CDR3 residues: CSAKQGLYGYTF. The CDR3 region has the DNA TGCAGCGCTAAACAGGGTCTCTATGGCTACACCTTC.

The V gene is TRBV11-3, the J gene TRBJ2-7; 7 bases agree with TRBD1. Germline lookup yields CDR1 SGHNT and CDR2 YENEEA. With V trimmed by 6 bases and J by 1 base, 3 bases remained unmatched. CDR3 length equals 13 residues. The CDR3 coding sequence is TGTGCCAGCAGTTCGGGACAGTCCTACGAGCAGTACTTC. This gives the protein CASSSGQSYEQYF.

The J gene is TRBJ2-2, the V gene TRBV29-1; D call uncertain. CDR1 and CDR2 (germline): SQVTM, ANQGSEA. The CDR3 has 11 amino acids. Trimming took off 4 bases at V and 3 bases at J, with 3 bases between the two ends. The CDR3 nucleotides are TGCAGCGTTGCGTACACCGGGGAGCTGTTTTTT. Its protein is CSVAYTGELFF.

The J gene is TRBJ2-6, the V gene TRBV30; the D is unclear. The V gene's germline CDR1 is GTSNPN and CDR2 SVGIG (reference sequence). This CDR3 is built from 13 residues. V lost 3 bases, J lost 2 bases, and 5 bases lay in between. CDR3 bases: TGTGCCTGGAGGGTTACTGGGGCCAACGTCCTGACTTTC. This encodes CAWRVTGANVLTF.

The J gene is TRBJ1-1, the V gene TRBV2, with 7 bases identical to TRBD1. V lost 6 bases and J lost 1; bases outside the gene matches: 2. The CDR3 has 13 residues. Germline CDR1 reads SNHLY; CDR2 reads FYNNEI. The CDR3 nucleotides read TGTGCCAGCAGGACAGGGTCGAACACTGAAGCTTTCTTT. Protein: CASRTGSNTEAFF.